Each of the 20 T cell receptor beta chains below was sequenced from the same sample in a study of T cells expressing NK-cell markers. TCRdb reprocessed the 5' RACE reads; each CDR3 protein has one entry and no DNA is given. Its listing shows under 500,000 distinct CDR3 sequences. The sample comprised blood T cells: a sorted CD56 or NKG2C T cell subset, CD4+ or CD8+ T cells, or bulk PBMC T cells (not recorded which). Receptors were obtained from a woman aged 18-69 years in good health.

This sequence joins TRBV18 and TRBJ1-1; absent DNA, TCRdb's TRBD1 call cannot be checked. Germline CDR1 reads KGHSH; CDR2 reads LQKENI. The CDR3 covers 15 residues. Here the CDR3 reads CASSPLDRGPSEAFF.

V usage is TRBV6-5 and J usage is TRBJ2-3; with no DNA, the TCRdb D assignment of TRBD1 cannot be verified. Germline-derived CDR1 and CDR2 are MNHEY and SVGAGI. This CDR3 comprises 16 residues. CDR3: CASSYSRQGDADTQYF.

V usage is TRBV4-1 and J usage is TRBJ1-5. Germline-derived CDR1 and CDR2 are MGHRA and YSYEKL. This CDR3 spans 15 amino acids. CDR3 loop: CASSQADGGYQPQHF.

The chain uses TRBV5-1 and TRBJ2-5; checking the TCRdb D call of TRBD2 is not possible without DNA. This CDR3 region has 14 residues. The germline V gene encodes CDR1 SGHRS and CDR2 YFSETQ. CDR3 in amino acids: CACSPGTFQETQYF.

The chain is built from TRBV6-2 or TRBV6-3 and TRBJ2-7; the D gene TCRdb calls, TRBD2, cannot be checked with no DNA. This CDR3 is 13 amino acids long. Germline CDR1 is MNHEY and CDR2 is SVGEGT. The chain's CDR3 is CASSYSQRTSLDF.

V usage is TRBV29-1 and J usage is TRBJ2-1; TCRdb's D call, TRBD2, is unchecked because there is no DNA. From germline, CDR1 is SQVTM and CDR2 ANQGSEA. The CDR3 spans 13 residues. This chain's CDR3 is CSVNLAGVSEQFF.

The V call is TRBV5-1, the J call TRBJ2-3; TCRdb lists TRBD2, though no DNA is available to test this call. This CDR3 spans 16 amino acids. Germline V gene data show CDR1 as SGHRS and CDR2 as YFSETQ. The CDR3 loop reads CASSLGRGSVPDTQYF.

V gene TRBV15 combines with J gene TRBJ2-7; lacking DNA, the TRBD2 call made by TCRdb goes unchecked. The germline V gene has CDR1 LNHNV and CDR2 YYDKDF (reference sequence). The CDR3 contains 13 residues. CDR3 loop: CATSTTRRNEQYF.

The chain has TRBV6-2 or TRBV6-3 and TRBJ2-4; TCRdb's D call of TRBD2 is untestable without DNA. CDR1 and CDR2 from the germline V gene are MNHEY and SVGEGT. The CDR3 extends over 15 amino acids. CDR3: CAVGLAGGYKNIQYF.

The genes are TRBV5-1 and TRBJ2-2; lacking DNA, the TRBD1 call made by TCRdb goes unchecked. This CDR3 has 15 amino acids. Germline V gene data show CDR1 as SGHRS and CDR2 as YFSETQ. CDR3: CASSSGQTDTGELFF.

The rearrangement uses TRBV6-5 and TRBJ2-3; without DNA, the TCRdb call of TRBD1 cannot be checked. CDR1 and CDR2 (germline): MNHEY, SVGAGI. The CDR3 length is 17 residues. CDR3 amino acids: CASSYSSQGVPTVTQYF.

This chain uses TRBV9 with TRBJ2-7; the D call from TCRdb, TRBD1, cannot be confirmed without DNA. The length of the CDR3 is 13 residues. Per the germline V gene, CDR1 is SGDLS and CDR2 is YYNGEE. The CDR3 sequence is CASSVVPEYEQYF.

This rearrangement joins TRBV20-1 to TRBJ2-1; TCRdb names TRBD2, which stays unverified in the absence of DNA. The CDR3 sequence is 16 residues long. CDR1 and CDR2 (germline): DFQATT, SNEGSKA (reference sequence). This CDR3 is CSASAAASGIKNEQFF.

V gene TRBV20-1 combines with J gene TRBJ1-2. Germline CDR1 is DFQATT and CDR2 is SNEGSKA (reference sequence). The CDR3 totals 15 residues. The CDR3 spells CSARDIPGLSYGYTF.

This rearrangement joins TRBV4-1 to TRBJ2-2. The germline CDR1 and CDR2 sequences are MGHRA and YSYEKL. This CDR3 has 14 residues. The CDR3 is CASRGEANTGELFF.

The rearrangement joins TRBV7-2 to TRBJ2-7; with no DNA, the TCRdb D assignment of TRBD1 cannot be verified. CDR3 size: 13 residues. Germline CDR1 is SGHTA and CDR2 is FQGNSA. The CDR3 sequence: CASRIDRSREQYF.

The V gene is TRBV7-6, the J gene TRBJ1-3. The CDR3 length is 13 residues. Looked up from germline, CDR1 is SGHVS and CDR2 is FNYEAQ. CDR3 in amino acids: CASSSTRSDTIYF. The whole variable domain, filled in from reference TRBV7-6 and TRBJ1-3, reads GAGVSQSPRYKVTKRGQDVALRCDPISGHVSLYWYRQALGQGPEFLTYFNYEAQQDKSGLPNDRFSAERPEGSISTLTIQRTEQRDSAMYRCASSSTRSDTIYFGEGSWLTVV.

V is TRBV6-1 and J is TRBJ2-2; the D gene TCRdb calls, TRBD1, cannot be checked with no DNA. Germline V lookup: CDR1 MNHNS, CDR2 SASEGT. The CDR3 runs 15 residues. The CDR3 spells CASSPPGPRLGELFF.

The chain joins TRBV28 to TRBJ2-7; there is no DNA to check the TCRdb D call of TRBD1. The germline CDR1 and CDR2 sequences are MDHEN and SYDVKM. The CDR3 has 15 amino acids. The chain's CDR3 is CASSLYADRDYEQYF.

This rearrangement joins TRBV24-1 to TRBJ2-1; the TRBD2 assignment by TCRdb is unverifiable without DNA. Germline V gene sequence: CDR1 KGHDR, CDR2 SFDVKD. The length of the CDR3 is 14 residues. The CDR3 here is CATSDFRRRDEQFF.